This T cell receptor beta chain was recovered during a study of cytomegalovirus exposure and HLA in healthy donors. As for the study in general: Tens of millions of unique TCRs from HLA-typed donors were held in an early release of data. Study results and limitations: Whilst most TCR sequences proved rare, a subset of public TCRs occurred across many donors. For most TCR beta V segments, an earlier analysis put the productive rate at about 87% or about 30% of the time. In a later analysis, productive TCRs from donors in an Asian-associated ancestry cluster reportedly carried fewer N-insertions than the cohort mean.

The germline V gene has CDR1 MRHNA and CDR2 SNTAGT. The V gene lost 3 bases and the J gene lost 1 base, with 9 bases spanning the gap. The CDR3 runs 14 residues. The PCR contained 60 Vbeta and 13 Jbeta primers. Profiling relied on immunoSEQ multiplex PCR, and the TCRdb table lists in-frame clones only, not all of them. The sample comprises some 140,000 clones, about 83% of which are singletons, and 4% to 4.5% rests with the top ten. On this clone itself: The target antigen is unknown.

The rearrangement links TRBV6-4 to TRBJ1-1, with a possible D match to TRBD1 (6 bases). Sequencing was carried out using PBMCs. The receptor was derived from a middle-aged woman in good health and CMV-seronegative. The CDR3 DNA reads TGTGCCAGCAGTGAACAGGGACGGAACACTGAAGCTTTCTTT. This sequence encodes CASSEQGRNTEAFF.